Included here is one T cell receptor beta chain sequence, with context. These data come from a study of blood T cell repertoires in COVID-19. Background on the study: Researchers got acute and convalescent COVID-19 samples from the United States, Italy and Spain. The cDNA or gDNA used as material had been derived from T cells, B-cell-depleted T cells, or PBMCs.

Original processing methods: The authors estimated nucleated cell counts from reference gene primer amplification. Libraries were prepared by immunoSEQ multiplex PCR; TCRdb keeps only in-frame clonotypes and omits some of them. That table gives V, J and clone size, and the DNA gave D and trimming. This sample has 160,000 or so clones; around 85% occur once, and the top ten carry approximately 10%. V was clipped by 0 bases and J by 7 bases, with 11 bases between them. Germline V gives CDR1 SGHTS, CDR2 YDEGEE. There are 14 residues in the CDR3. The receptor's source is a man in his sixties with active or convalescent COVID-19. Sequencing was performed on peripheral blood. The gene calls are TRBV5-8 and TRBJ2-1; maybe TRBD1 (5 bases). CDR3 bases: TGTGCCAGCAGCTTGGGGCAGGGATGGAATGAGCAGTTCTTC. The encoded protein is CASSLGQGWNEQFF.